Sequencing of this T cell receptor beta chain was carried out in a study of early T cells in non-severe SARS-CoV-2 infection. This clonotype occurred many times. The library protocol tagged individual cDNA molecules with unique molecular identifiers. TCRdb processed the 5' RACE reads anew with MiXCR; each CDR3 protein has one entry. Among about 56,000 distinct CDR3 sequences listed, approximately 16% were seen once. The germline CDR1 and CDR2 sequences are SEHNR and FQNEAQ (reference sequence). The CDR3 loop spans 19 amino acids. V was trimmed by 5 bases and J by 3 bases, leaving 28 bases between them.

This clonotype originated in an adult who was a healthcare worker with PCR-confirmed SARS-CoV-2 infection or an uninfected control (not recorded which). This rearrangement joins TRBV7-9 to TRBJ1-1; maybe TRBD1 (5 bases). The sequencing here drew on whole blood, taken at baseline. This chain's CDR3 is CASSQFRSPGGTGDTEAFF. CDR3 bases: TGTGCCAGCAGCCAATTCCGGTCCCCGGGGGGGACGGGGGACACTGAAGCTTTCTTT. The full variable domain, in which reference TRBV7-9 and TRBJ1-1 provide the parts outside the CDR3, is DTGVSQNPRHKITKRGQNVTFRCDPISEHNRLYWYRQTLGQGPEFLTYFQNEAQLEKSRLLSDRFSAERPKGSFSTLEIQRTEQGDSAMYLCASSQFRSPGGTGDTEAFFGQGTRLTVV.